This paragraph reports one TCR beta chain. This clone was seen a few times. Which antigen it targets is not known. No clone much larger than this one lies a single base away; base qualities are absent. The sample belongs to a study of cytomegalovirus exposure and HLA in healthy donors (dated by TCRdb to about 2017). About the full investigation: An earlier analysis of roughly 630 of the donors reported approximately 270 Gb of sequence data and 117 million unique TCR beta sequences from 190 million or so T cells. Every repertoire in the discovery cohort had been generated on one and the same sequencing platform. To predict cytomegalovirus infection status, the study combined high-throughput TCR immunosequencing, statistical association of individual TCRs with disease status, and machine learning. Along with the approximately 700-subject first cohort, a separate validation cohort of some 130 different subjects was used. The study was designed to test whether signatures of past pathogen exposure could be identified by cataloging public T cell receptors. A later genetic analysis took genome-wide SNP genotypes for about three fifths of the 666 donors and used that subset as a discovery cohort. Using immunosequencing, the study profiled T cell repertoires from around 670 subjects and related those repertoires to cytomegalovirus serostatus. In a later analysis, previously published TCR beta repertoires from 550 to 700 donors were re-analyzed and high-resolution HLA genotyping was added so that TCR occurrence patterns could be studied. An early release covering roughly 600 HLA-typed donors comprised approximately 300 gigabases of sequencing data and approximately 80 million unique TCR sequences. In the later analysis, no new phenotypic data were used to find candidate immune exposures; instead, reliance was placed on TCR beta sequences and their occurrence across donors. Roughly five DR-DQ haplotypes were handled as single units for association and clustering, since linkage in the cohort was strong. On average, around 230,000 unique TCR beta nucleotide sequences were sequenced per donor among 398 genotyped donors of the cohort, with roughly 18% of those sequences being non-productive. To decide whether each TCR beta V gene segment behaved as functional or pseudogenic, an earlier analysis of some 540 of the donors relied on high-throughput TCR beta sequencing. HLA typing covered class I and class II loci at four-digit resolution. Donor age, sex, ethnicity and CMV serostatus were compiled alongside the repertoire data. Typing coverage differed by locus: A, B, C, DRB1 and DQB1 were typed in roughly 629-630 donors, DQA1 in 500 to 550, DPA1 in 606, and DPB1 in 450 to 490. Of the approximately 400 genotyped donors, 65% to 90% fell in the genetic ancestry cluster associated with self-reported Caucasian donors. The research as a whole found: According to a later analysis, TCR association rates differed among HLA loci, with DRB1 alleles showing the most associated TCRs and HLA-C alleles showing the fewest. A few of the identified cytomegalovirus-associated TCR beta chains were confirmed in vitro to be specific for cytomegalovirus antigens. According to a later genetic analysis, donors in an Asian-associated ancestry cluster had fewer N-insertions in productive TCRs than the roughly 700-donor mean. A further reported finding was that TCR beta sequences accurately predicted the HLA-A and HLA-B alleles for most subjects in the first cohort. The study gave a list of roughly 150 TCR beta chains associated with cytomegalovirus. Several of the top co-occurrence clusters appeared to be linked to parvovirus B19, influenza, CMV and Epstein-Barr virus, according to a later analysis. Linkage disequilibrium might explain the correlated functional status among segregating V segments, but an unknown experimental factor could not be ruled out. Because some donors lacked HLA typing at each locus, the association tests relied only on the typed subset. Most TCR sequences were observed very rarely across donors, whereas some public TCRs were present in many individuals. In a later analysis, most CMV-associated TCR beta chains were found to appear HLA-restricted, with HLA associations seemingly driven largely by CMV exposure. For the cohort, immune exposure information was limited to CMV serostatus. An earlier analysis of several hundred of the donors showed that most TCR beta V segments appeared in productive rearrangements either about 90% or about 30% of the time, which broadly matched IMGT annotations. An association between a missense DCLRE1C variant and V-gene and J-gene trimming of TCR beta chains was found in a later genetic analysis and replicated in an independent cohort. A cluster of highly shared sequence variants was judged likely to represent a technical artifact of the sequencing pipeline. In a later analysis, HLA-associated TCR beta chains were found to be more clonally expanded and to have lower generation probabilities than equally common non-associated chains. Sequencing depth was assumed to be roughly uniform across donors in the presence/absence analyses, though that assumption may not hold. The classifier was reported to diagnose cytomegalovirus status with high specificity and sensitivity in both the original and validation cohorts. The authors suggested that the approach could potentially be generalized to other disease states and immunological phenotypes. When HLA alleles, especially DR and DQ, strongly co-occurred, TCR associations were difficult to assign to individual alleles. A later analysis associated roughly 17,000 TCR beta sequences with specific HLA alleles at a false discovery rate of 0.05. About 15 rarely observed V segments, including chromosome 9 orphons, were excluded from the earlier analysis of approximately 500 of the donors because counts were too low. In this cohort, only TCR beta chains were sequenced, and detectable features were limited by the absence of alpha or paired-chain data.

In total, around 600 healthy bone marrow donors made up the cohort. Cohort members were all nominally healthy when sampled, although unrecorded immune exposures were likely present. The donor tested CMV seronegative and was one of the 352 seronegative cohort members. Each donor provided a peripheral blood sample, and peripheral blood mononuclear cells were used for TCR beta sequencing. The Qiagen DNeasy Blood Extraction Kit was used to extract genomic DNA from the blood cell samples. The library was made by the immunoSEQ multiplex PCR assay. For the multiplex PCR, a mixture combining 60 forward primers for TCR Vbeta segments and 13 reverse primers for TCR Jbeta segments was used. A multiplex PCR assay on genomic DNA amplified the CDR3 region of rearranged TCR beta genes. On the Illumina HiSeq System, the amplified TCR beta libraries were sequenced as 87-base-pair reads. The published analysis was carried out like this. In a later analysis, roughly 80 million unique TCR beta chains were counted across the approximately 620 repertoires, and roughly 11 million of these chains were shared by at least two donors. To remove PCR and sequencing errors, raw reads were error-corrected and collapsed into unique sequences using a nearest-neighbor algorithm that merged closely related sequences. To assign V, D and J gene segments, CDR3 sequences were aligned to IMGT reference sequences. For a sequence to be retained, a match of at least six nucleotides to both a V gene segment and a J gene segment was required. Rearrangements were called productive when the CDR3 lacked stop codons and stayed in frame with V and J; all others were non-productive. CDR3 was defined by IMGT convention, running from the second conserved V-encoded cysteine to the conserved J-encoded phenylalanine. In an earlier analysis of around 600 of the donors, sequences lacking an unambiguous match to a single V gene segment were excluded. In an earlier analysis of about 590 of the donors, a V segment was called functional when productive rearrangements were above 56.7%, and segregating when the standard deviation between donors exceeded 5%. A statistical classification framework was developed to diagnose cytomegalovirus status using the catalog of TCR beta chain sequences. In a later analysis, TCR nucleotide sequences were compared against IMGT/GENE-DB human TR gene sequences so that V and J genes could be assigned. In a later analysis, CDR3 sequences and most-parsimonious VDJ recombination scenarios were assigned using the TCRdist pipeline. In a later analysis, every TCR beta chain was defined by the combination of its CDR3 amino acid sequence and its V-gene family, and reads without a unique V-gene family were dropped. A later analysis removed several hundred highly shared, low-generation-probability nucleotide sequences to deal with suspected cross-contamination and a sequencing artifact. In a later analysis, a clonal expansion index for each public chain was calculated from normalized within-repertoire ranks of inferred template counts. A later analysis computed generation probabilities with a VDJ recombination model fitted to out-of-frame rearrangements, and checked the results against IGoR. In a later analysis, hypergeometric tests were used to score TCR-TCR, TCR-HLA and TCR-CMV co-occurrence, with a repertoire-size bias correction applied to TCR pairs. A later analysis estimated false discovery rates by permuting HLA or CMV assignments 20 times. In a later analysis, co-occurring TCRs were grouped with DBSCAN, and TCRdist sequence similarity was added when clustering was performed within HLA-allele-positive subsets. Repertoires with fewer than 30,000 or more than 120,000 public chains were left out of co-occurrence clustering, as were roughly five repertoires with anomalous nucleotide sharing. Not all clones reach the TCRdb copy of this immuneACCESS table, which keeps in-frame sequences only. Checked studies attribute under half of the gap to unresolved V genes and leave the rest unexplained. The V and J calls and clone size are taken from that table; D and trimming were inferred from the DNA. In all, the sample holds 170,000 or so clones, and 75% to 85% of those were seen once. Of the sample, around 0.69% falls within the top ten clones.

The clonotype was recovered from a boy aged 5-17 years in good health and CMV-seronegative. Source material: PBMCs.

The CDR3 here reads CASSLEGGARTEAFF. The nucleotides are TGTGCCAGCAGCTTAGAGGGGGGGGCGAGGACTGAAGCTTTCTTT. Rearrangement joined TRBV11-2 to TRBJ1-1; possibly the D gene is TRBD1, per 6 matching bases. Looking up the germline V gene yields CDR1 SGHAT and CDR2 FQNNGV. Counted from cysteine to phenylalanine, this CDR3 has 15 amino acids. Solely the CDR3 DNA is kept, with 45 bases framed from the first base. Deletion took 0 bases off V and 5 bases off J, with a span of 13 bases between the germline ends. Supplemented by the reference TRBV11-2 and TRBJ1-1 proteins around the CDR3, the complete variable domain is EAGVAQSPRYKIIEKRQSVAFWCNPISGHATLYWYQQILGQGPKLLIQFQNNGVVDDSQLPKDRFSAERLKGVDSTLKIQPAKLEDSAVYLCASSLEGGARTEAFFGQGTRLTVV.